This TCR beta chain derives from a study of cytomegalovirus exposure and HLA in healthy donors. The PCR was carried out with 60 Vbeta primers and 13 Jbeta primers. Here immunoSEQ multiplex PCR was the method, and the copy in TCRdb shows in-frame clones only, minus some. Among 190,000 or so clones, around three quarters were seen once, and the ten largest hold 0.6% to 0.7%. This TCR was recovered from a boy younger than 18 in good health and CMV-seronegative. Source material: PBMCs.

The CDR3 sequence: CASSLNRLNTEAFF. CDR3 coding DNA: TGTGCCAGCAGCTTAAACAGGTTGAACACTGAAGCTTTCTTT. The V call is TRBV11-1, the J call TRBJ1-1, with a possible D match to TRBD1 (5 bases). CDR1 is SGHAT and CDR2 is FQDESV in the germline V gene (reference sequence). V lost 2 bases and J lost 0, with 7 bases in between. CDR3 size: 14 residues.